A selection of T cell receptor beta chains follows, all from one sample in a study of cytomegalovirus exposure and HLA in healthy donors. The protocol was immunoSEQ multiplex PCR, while the TCRdb copy is restricted to in-frame clones and leaves out a portion. The sample contains more than 100,000 clones, 70% to 90% of which appear only once. The sequenced sample was PBMCs. The receptors originated from a young woman in good health and CMV-seropositive. Each CDR3 is given with its conserved first and last residue. A D gene is named only where the DNA matches it firmly. Not every row has a clone size; where given, it reads once, few, many or a size class.

D: .
size: once
V: TRBV7-3
J: TRBJ2-2
DNA: TGTGCCAGCAGCCTGGGCGTAGGGAACACCGGGGAGCTGTTTTTT
CDR3: CASSLGVGNTGELFF

D: TRBD1
size: once
V: TRBV5-1
J: TRBJ1-2
DNA: TGCGCCAGCAGCTTGGGAGGGGGCGACAGTGGCTACACCTTC
CDR3: CASSLGGGDSGYTF

D: .
size: once
V: TRBV6-1
J: TRBJ1-6
DNA: TGTGCCAGCAGTGATAACCTCGCGGGAGGGAATTCACCCCTCCACTTT
CDR3: CASSDNLAGGNSPLHF

D: TRBD2
size: .
V: TRBV6-4
J: TRBJ2-3
DNA: TGTGCCAGCAGTGATCCTGCGGGGGGCACAGATACGCAGTATTTT
CDR3: CASSDPAGGTDTQYF

D: TRBD1
size: .
V: TRBV19
J: TRBJ2-7
DNA: TGTGCCAGTAGTGCCAAACAGGGGAGCTACGAGCAGTACTTC
CDR3: CASSAKQGSYEQYF

D: TRBD1
size: .
V: TRBV2
J: TRBJ2-1
DNA: TGTGCCAGCTGGACAGGGGCCTACAATGAGCAGTTCTTC
CDR3: CASWTGAYNEQFF

D: .
size: .
V: TRBV6-1
J: TRBJ1-4
DNA: TGTGCCAGCAGTGCCCGATTGGATCTTACCCGGGGATATAATGAAAAACTGTTTTTT
CDR3: CASSARLDLTRGYNEKLFF

D: .
size: .
V: TRBV30
J: TRBJ1-2
DNA: TGTGCCTGTCTCTCAGGGGCCTACACCTTC
CDR3: CACLSGAYTF

D: .
size: .
V: TRBV7-2
J: TRBJ1-1
DNA: TGTGCCAGCAGCTTGACCTCGGGGGGCACTGAAGCTTTCTTT
CDR3: CASSLTSGGTEAFF

D: TRBD1
size: .
V: TRBV7-9
J: TRBJ2-3
DNA: TGTGCCAGCAGCACGACAGGGGGTAACGCAGATACGCAGTATTTT
CDR3: CASSTTGGNADTQYF

D: TRBD1
size: .
V: TRBV4-1
J: TRBJ2-5
DNA: TGCGCCAGCAGCCAGAAATTCGGGGCAGGGGGCGTTGAGACCCAGTACTTC
CDR3: CASSQKFGAGGVETQYF

D: .
size: .
V: TRBV5-5
J: TRBJ1-2
DNA: TGTGCCAGCAGCTTGTCAGGGAATGGCTACACCTTC
CDR3: CASSLSGNGYTF

D: TRBD1
size: .
V: TRBV5-1
J: TRBJ2-7
DNA: TGCGCCAGCAGCTTGGGGTCAGGGGGCTTCTGGGAGCAGTACTTC
CDR3: CASSLGSGGFWEQYF

D: .
size: .
V: TRBV27
J: TRBJ1-1
DNA: TGTGCCAGCAGTACTAATTTACGACAGAAAGCTTTCTTT
CDR3: CASSTNLRQKAFF

D: .
size: .
V: TRBV5-1
J: TRBJ2-2
DNA: TGCGCCAGCAGCTTGGCGAGGGACGGGGAGCTGTTTTTT
CDR3: CASSLARDGELFF

D: .
size: .
V: TRBV2
J: TRBJ2-3
DNA: TGTGCCAGCAGCCTTACAGATACGCAGTATTTT
CDR3: CASSLTDTQYF

D: TRBD2
size: .
V: TRBV5-1
J: TRBJ2-3
DNA: TGCGCCAGCAGCTCAGGCGGGGGAACAGATACGCAGTATTTT
CDR3: CASSSGGGTDTQYF

D: TRBD2
size: once
V: TRBV5-1
J: TRBJ2-1
DNA: TGCGCCAGCAGCCCCGGACTAGCGGGAGAGGCTGAGCAGTTCTTC
CDR3: CASSPGLAGEAEQFF

D: TRBD1
size: .
V: TRBV4-3
J: TRBJ2-7
DNA: TGCGCCAGCAGCCCTCAGGGGGATCTATACGAGCAGTACTTC
CDR3: CASSPQGDLYEQYF

D: .
size: .
V: TRBV11-3
J: TRBJ1-1
DNA: TGTGCCAGCAGCTTAGAAGGGGGACCCACTGAAGCTTTCTTT
CDR3: CASSLEGGPTEAFF

D: TRBD2
size: once
V: TRBV29-1
J: TRBJ2-5
DNA: TGCAGCGTCCGGGCGGGAGGGGGCGAGACCCAGTACTTC
CDR3: CSVRAGGGETQYF

D: .
size: .
V: TRBV18
J: TRBJ1-2
DNA: TGTGCCAGCTCCCACAGGACAGAGACGGGCGGCTACACCTTC
CDR3: CASSHRTETGGYTF

D: .
size: .
V: TRBV18
J: TRBJ1-2
DNA: TGTGCCAGCTCACCATCCCCGTATGGCTACACCTTC
CDR3: CASSPSPYGYTF

D: .
size: .
V: TRBV9
J: TRBJ2-2
DNA: TGTGCCAGCAGCGGACCCCCCCGTCCGGGTTTATCTACCGGGGAGCTGTTTTTT
CDR3: CASSGPPRPGLSTGELFF

D: TRBD2
size: .
V: TRBV30
J: TRBJ2-7
DNA: TGTGCCTGGAGTGGGGAGGGAAGGGGGCAGTACTTC
CDR3: CAWSGEGRGQYF

D: TRBD1
size: .
V: TRBV7-9
J: TRBJ1-1
DNA: TGTGCCAGCAGCCTGCCCGGGACAGAGAACACTGAAGCTTTCTTT
CDR3: CASSLPGTENTEAFF

D: TRBD1
size: few
V: TRBV7-3
J: TRBJ1-1
DNA: TGTGCCAGCAGCCTGAGACAGGGACGAGGGACTGAAGCTTTCTTT
CDR3: CASSLRQGRGTEAFF

D: TRBD2
size: .
V: TRBV11-2
J: TRBJ2-2
DNA: TGTGCCAGCAGCCCTCGGACTAGCGGGAGCGGGGAGCTGTTTTTT
CDR3: CASSPRTSGSGELFF

D: .
size: .
V: TRBV18
J: TRBJ1-2
DNA: TGTGCCAGCTCACCGTTCTTTTCCTCAAGGGAGGGCGATGGCTACACCTTC
CDR3: CASSPFFSSREGDGYTF

D: TRBD1
size: .
V: TRBV18
J: TRBJ1-1
DNA: TGTGCCAGCTCACCACGGGACAGGGTGTACGCTTTCTTT
CDR3: CASSPRDRVYAFF

D: .
size: .
V: TRBV6-5
J: TRBJ1-5
DNA: TGTGCCAGCTGGGCAGGGTGGGGCCAGCCCCAGCATTTT
CDR3: CASWAGWGQPQHF

D: .
size: .
V: TRBV15
J: TRBJ2-5
DNA: TGTGCCACCAGCAGAGATGGGGAGACTATCACCCAGTACTTC
CDR3: CATSRDGETITQYF

D: .
size: .
V: TRBV29-1
J: TRBJ1-1
DNA: TGCAGCGTTTCGGACAGATACACTGAAGCTTTCTTT
CDR3: CSVSDRYTEAFF

D: TRBD2
size: .
V: TRBV7-7
J: TRBJ2-1
DNA: TGTGCTAGCAGCTTAGGGACTAGCGGGGGGGCTAATGAGCAGTTCTTC
CDR3: CASSLGTSGGANEQFF

D: TRBD1
size: .
V: TRBV7-3
J: TRBJ2-3
DNA: TGTGCCAGCAGCCTAACCGGGACAGGGACAGATACGCAGTATTTT
CDR3: CASSLTGTGTDTQYF

D: TRBD1
size: .
V: TRBV7-1
J: TRBJ2-5
DNA: TGTGCCAGCAGCTCTGTCCCGGGACAGGAATCTATATCCCGACCCCCCCAACGGCAAGAGACCCAGTACTTC
CDR3: CASSSVPGQESISRPPQRQETQYF

D: .
size: once
V: TRBV30
J: TRBJ1-3
DNA: TGTGCCTGGAAAGAAGGACAAACTTCTGGAAACACCATATATTTT
CDR3: CAWKEGQTSGNTIYF

D: .
size: .
V: TRBV5-5
J: TRBJ2-4
DNA: TGTGCCAGCAGCTTGGATGGAGTTCTGGCAGACATTCAGTACTTC
CDR3: CASSLDGVLADIQYF

D: TRBD1
size: .
V: TRBV29-1
J: TRBJ1-2
DNA: TGCAGCGTTGCCAGGGGGCGCTTCGGTGGCTACACCTTC
CDR3: CSVARGRFGGYTF

D: TRBD2
size: .
V: TRBV5-6
J: TRBJ2-5
DNA: TGTGCCAGCAGCGCTAGCGGGACAACGGGGACCCAGTACTTC
CDR3: CASSASGTTGTQYF

D: TRBD1
size: .
V: TRBV10-1
J: TRBJ2-3
DNA: TGCGCCAGCAGCCGACAGGGTGTCGGCACAGATACGCAGTATTTT
CDR3: CASSRQGVGTDTQYF

D: .
size: once
V: TRBV4-3
J: TRBJ1-1
DNA: TGCGCCAGCAGCCAAGATCATATCGGGGGGAGTACTGAAGCTTTCTTT
CDR3: CASSQDHIGGSTEAFF

D: .
size: .
V: TRBV2
J: TRBJ1-5
DNA: TGTGCCAGCAGTGCTGCGGCCCTTAGCAATCAGCCCCAGCATTTT
CDR3: CASSAAALSNQPQHF

D: TRBD2
size: .
V: TRBV19
J: TRBJ2-7
DNA: TGTGCCAGTAGTACAGGACTAGCGGGAGGGCCGGAGCAGTACTTC
CDR3: CASSTGLAGGPEQYF